This record looks at one TCR beta chain sequence and its context. Its antigen is not identified. The data derive from a study of shared clonotypes between healthy human individuals. Looking at the study overall: Three plates each covered CD4 naive and memory; CD8 naive two, CD8 memory one.

Germline loops: CDR1 MDHEN, CDR2 SYDVKM. This CDR3 is 15 amino acids long. J gave up 4 bases and V 6 bases, and 9 bases lay outside the gene matches. Study outcomes and limitations: Genetic and exposure-history diversity was limited by the small donor number.

Profiling relied on immunoSEQ multiplex PCR, and the TCRdb table lists in-frame clones only, not all of them. The table records over a million clones, approximately 98% of them present only once. This receptor was taken from a man under 40 in good health. The material sequenced was naive CD4+ T cells sorted from blood. This sample's subset: CD45RA+ positively selected. The V and J genes are TRBV28 and TRBJ1-1; 9 bases match TRBD1. CDR3: CASSATGGAFTEAFF. The CDR3 DNA sequence: TGTGCCAGCAGCGCGACAGGGGGGGCGTTCACTGAAGCTTTCTTT.